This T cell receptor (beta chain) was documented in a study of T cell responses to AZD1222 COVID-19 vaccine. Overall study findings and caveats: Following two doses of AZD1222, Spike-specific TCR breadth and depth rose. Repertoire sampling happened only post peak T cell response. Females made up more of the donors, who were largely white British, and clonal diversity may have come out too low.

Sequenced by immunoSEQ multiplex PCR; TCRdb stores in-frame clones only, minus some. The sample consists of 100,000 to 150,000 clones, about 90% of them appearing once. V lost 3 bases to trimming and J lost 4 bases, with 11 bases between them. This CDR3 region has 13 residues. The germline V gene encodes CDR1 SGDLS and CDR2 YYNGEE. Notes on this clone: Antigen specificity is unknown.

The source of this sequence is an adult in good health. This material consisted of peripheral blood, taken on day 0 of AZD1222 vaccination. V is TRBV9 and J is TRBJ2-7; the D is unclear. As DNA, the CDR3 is TGTGCCAGCAGCGGTGCAGATTCATACGAGCAGTACTTC. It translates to CASSGADSYEQYF.